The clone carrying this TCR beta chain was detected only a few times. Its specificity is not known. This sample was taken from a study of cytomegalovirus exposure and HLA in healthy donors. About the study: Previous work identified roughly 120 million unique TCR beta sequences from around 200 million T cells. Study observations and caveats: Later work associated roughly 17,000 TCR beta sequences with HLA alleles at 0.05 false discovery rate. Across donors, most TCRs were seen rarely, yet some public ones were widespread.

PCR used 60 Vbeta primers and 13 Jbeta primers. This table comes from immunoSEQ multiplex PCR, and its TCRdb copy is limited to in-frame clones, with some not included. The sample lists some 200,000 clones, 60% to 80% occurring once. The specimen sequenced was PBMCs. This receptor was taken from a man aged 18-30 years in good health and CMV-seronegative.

CDR3 bases: TGTGCCAGCAGCCTCTCGGGGACAGTTGACACTGAAGCTTTCTTT. As protein: CASSLSGTVDTEAFF. The chain employs TRBV11-2 and TRBJ1-1; 7 nucleotides line up with TRBD1. The length of the CDR3 is 15 residues. Germline V gene lookup returns CDR1 SGHAT and CDR2 FQNNGV. With 5 bases clipped from V and 3 bases from J, the junction kept 9 bases outside the gene matches. The full variable domain, in which reference TRBV11-2 and TRBJ1-1 provide the parts outside the CDR3, is EAGVAQSPRYKIIEKRQSVAFWCNPISGHATLYWYQQILGQGPKLLIQFQNNGVVDDSQLPKDRFSAERLKGVDSTLKIQPAKLEDSAVYLCASSLSGTVDTEAFFGQGTRLTVV.